One T cell receptor beta chain is described in this entry. The sample comes from a study of blood T cell repertoires in COVID-19. The table came from immunoSEQ multiplex PCR; TCRdb's copy has only in-frame clones and leaves some out. The profile shows about 150,000 clones, about four fifths of them singletons. The V and J ends lost 5 bases and 7 bases, in that order; junction bases with no gene match: 11. Germline assignment: CDR1 SGHTS and CDR2 YDEGEE. The CDR3 loop spans 15 amino acids. The origin of this receptor is a woman older than 75 with acute or convalescent COVID-19. The rearrangement links TRBV5-8 to TRBJ2-1, with 8 bases identical to TRBD2. Sequenced: peripheral blood. The CDR3 sequence is CASSSGTSITNEQFF. For the CDR3, the DNA is TGTGCCAGCAGTTCCGGGACTAGTATCACTAATGAGCAGTTCTTC. The entire variable domain, with the rest obtained from reference TRBV5-8 and TRBJ2-1, is as follows: EAGVTQSPTHLIKTRGQQATLRCSPISGHTSVYWYQQALGLGLQFLLWYDEGEERNRGNFPPRFSGRQFPNYSSELNVNALELEDSALYLCASSSGTSITNEQFFGPGTRLTVL.